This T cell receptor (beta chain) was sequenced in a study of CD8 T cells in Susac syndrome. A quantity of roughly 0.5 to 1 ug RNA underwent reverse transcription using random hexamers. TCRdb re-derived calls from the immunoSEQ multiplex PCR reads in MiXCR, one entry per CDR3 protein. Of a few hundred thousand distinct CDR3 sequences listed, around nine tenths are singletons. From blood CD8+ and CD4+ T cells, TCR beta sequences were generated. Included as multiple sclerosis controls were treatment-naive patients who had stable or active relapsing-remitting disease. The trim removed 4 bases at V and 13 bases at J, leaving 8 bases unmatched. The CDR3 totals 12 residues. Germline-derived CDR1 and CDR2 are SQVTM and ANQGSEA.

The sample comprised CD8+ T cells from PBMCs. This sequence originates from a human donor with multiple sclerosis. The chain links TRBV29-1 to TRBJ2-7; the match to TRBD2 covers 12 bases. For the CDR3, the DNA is TGCAGCGTTGCTGAGACTAGCGGGAGAGACTACTTC. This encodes CSVAETSGRDYF.